Listed below are T cell receptor beta chains from one sample, sequenced in a study of blood T cell repertoires in COVID-19. Sequencing was performed with immunoSEQ multiplex PCR; in TCRdb, only in-frame clones are kept and a portion is missing. Among tens of thousands of clones listed, more than 70% were seen once. The sequencing sample was made of peripheral blood. The origin of the receptors is a human donor in a cohort sampled during active COVID-19. The CDR3 runs from the conserved cysteine through the conserved F or W. D genes are given only for firm matches. Clone sizes are given selectively: once, few, many, or a class where the clone is expanded.

clone_size: once
v_call: TRBV9
cdr3_length: 15
d_call: .
j_call: TRBJ1-1
cdr3_nt: TGTGCCAGCAGCGTAGGGTCAGACTTAAACACTGAAGCTTTCTTT
cdr3_aa: CASSVGSDLNTEAFF

clone_size: .
v_call: TRBV7-7
cdr3_length: 17
d_call: TRBD2
j_call: TRBJ2-5
cdr3_nt: TGTGCTAGCAGCTTAGGGCCTCCGGGGGGATCCCAAGAGACCCAGTACTTC
cdr3_aa: CASSLGPPGGSQETQYF

clone_size: .
v_call: TRBV7-2
cdr3_length: 15
d_call: TRBD2
j_call: TRBJ2-3
cdr3_nt: TGTGCCAGCAGCTTATCATTAGCGGGAGCAGATACGCAGTATTTT
cdr3_aa: CASSLSLAGADTQYF

clone_size: .
v_call: TRBV14
cdr3_length: 12
d_call: .
j_call: TRBJ2-1
cdr3_nt: TGTGCCAGCAGCGCCGTACCTGCGCAGCAGTTCTTC
cdr3_aa: CASSAVPAQQFF

clone_size: .
v_call: TRBV5-1
cdr3_length: 14
d_call: TRBD1
j_call: TRBJ1-1
cdr3_nt: TGCGCCAGCAGCTCGGGACAGCAGAACACTGAAGCTTTCTTT
cdr3_aa: CASSSGQQNTEAFF

clone_size: .
v_call: TRBV27
cdr3_length: 13
d_call: TRBD1
j_call: TRBJ1-1
cdr3_nt: TGTGCCAGCAGTACTCAGGGGGGCACTGAAGCTTTCTTT
cdr3_aa: CASSTQGGTEAFF

clone_size: .
v_call: TRBV9
cdr3_length: 14
d_call: .
j_call: TRBJ2-1
cdr3_nt: TGTGCCAGCAGCCGCGAGGTCGCCTACAATGAGCAGTTCTTC
cdr3_aa: CASSREVAYNEQFF

clone_size: .
v_call: TRBV3-1/TRBV3-2
cdr3_length: 14
d_call: TRBD2
j_call: TRBJ2-5
cdr3_nt: TGTGCCAGCAGCCTGACGACTAGCGAAGAGACCCAGTACTTC
cdr3_aa: CASSLTTSEETQYF

clone_size: .
v_call: TRBV2
cdr3_length: 13
d_call: TRBD1
j_call: TRBJ1-4
cdr3_nt: TGTGCCAGCAGAGCAGGGGGCAGTGAAAAACTGTTTTTT
cdr3_aa: CASRAGGSEKLFF

clone_size: .
v_call: TRBV19
cdr3_length: 15
d_call: TRBD1
j_call: TRBJ1-4
cdr3_nt: TGTGCCAGTAGCCCCCGACAGGGGGGCGATGAAAAACTGTTTTTT
cdr3_aa: CASSPRQGGDEKLFF

clone_size: .
v_call: TRBV27
cdr3_length: 15
d_call: TRBD2
j_call: TRBJ2-7
cdr3_nt: TGTGCCAGCAGTCCGGGGACTAGCTTTCTGACCGAGCAGTACTTC
cdr3_aa: CASSPGTSFLTEQYF

clone_size: .
v_call: TRBV6-4
cdr3_length: 16
d_call: TRBD1
j_call: TRBJ2-3
cdr3_nt: TGTGCCAGCAGTGACCCTGGGACAGAGTACACAGATACGCAGTATTTT
cdr3_aa: CASSDPGTEYTDTQYF

clone_size: .
v_call: TRBV20-1
cdr3_length: 11
d_call: .
j_call: TRBJ2-1
cdr3_nt: TGCAGTGCTAATAGATTCCATGAGCAGTTCTTC
cdr3_aa: CSANRFHEQFF

clone_size: once
v_call: TRBV19
cdr3_length: 15
d_call: .
j_call: TRBJ1-1
cdr3_nt: TGTGCCAGTAGTATGGGACAAGGCCTTTCCCCCAAAGCTTTCTTT
cdr3_aa: CASSMGQGLSPKAFF

clone_size: .
v_call: TRBV19
cdr3_length: 14
d_call: TRBD1
j_call: TRBJ1-1
cdr3_nt: TGTGCCAGTAGTCGACAGGGGGCCGACACTGAAGCTTTCTTT
cdr3_aa: CASSRQGADTEAFF

clone_size: .
v_call: TRBV6-5
cdr3_length: 14
d_call: TRBD1
j_call: TRBJ2-1
cdr3_nt: TGTGCCAGCAGAGGGACAGGAGCCTACAATGAGCAGTTCTTC
cdr3_aa: CASRGTGAYNEQFF

clone_size: .
v_call: TRBV28
cdr3_length: 14
d_call: .
j_call: TRBJ1-2
cdr3_nt: TGTGCCAGCAGTTTGTCCGGGGTTGGCTATGGCTACACCTTC
cdr3_aa: CASSLSGVGYGYTF

clone_size: many
v_call: TRBV28
cdr3_length: 13
d_call: .
j_call: TRBJ1-2
cdr3_nt: TGTGCCAGCACCGTCGCCGGCGGCTATGGCTACACCTTC
cdr3_aa: CASTVAGGYGYTF

clone_size: .
v_call: TRBV7-2
cdr3_length: 15
d_call: TRBD1
j_call: TRBJ1-2
cdr3_nt: TGTGCCAGCAGCGCCTACATACAGGGGGCGCAGGGCTACACCTTC
cdr3_aa: CASSAYIQGAQGYTF

clone_size: .
v_call: TRBV4-2
cdr3_length: 14
d_call: .
j_call: TRBJ2-3
cdr3_nt: TGTGCCAGCAGCCAGGCAGAGGGCTCAGATACGCAGTATTTT
cdr3_aa: CASSQAEGSDTQYF

clone_size: once
v_call: TRBV28
cdr3_length: 12
d_call: .
j_call: TRBJ1-6
cdr3_nt: TGTGCCAGCCGGGACAATAATTCACCCCTCCACTTT
cdr3_aa: CASRDNNSPLHF

clone_size: once
v_call: TRBV28
cdr3_length: 15
d_call: TRBD1
j_call: TRBJ1-2
cdr3_nt: TGTGCCAGCAGTTCAAAAGGACAGGGGAACTATGGCTACACCTTC
cdr3_aa: CASSSKGQGNYGYTF

clone_size: .
v_call: TRBV27
cdr3_length: 15
d_call: .
j_call: TRBJ1-5
cdr3_nt: TGTGCCAGCAGTGGGGAGCCTGTTGGTGGTCAGCCCCAGCATTTT
cdr3_aa: CASSGEPVGGQPQHF

clone_size: .
v_call: TRBV15
cdr3_length: 17
d_call: .
j_call: TRBJ2-4
cdr3_nt: TGTGCCACCAGCAGCGAACTTTCCACAGGGCGAAAAAACATTCAGTACTTC
cdr3_aa: CATSSELSTGRKNIQYF

clone_size: .
v_call: TRBV30
cdr3_length: 15
d_call: TRBD2
j_call: TRBJ2-5
cdr3_nt: TGTGCCTGGAGTGTAAGGACTAGTAAGGGAGAGACCCAGTACTTC
cdr3_aa: CAWSVRTSKGETQYF

clone_size: .
v_call: TRBV5-6
cdr3_length: 12
d_call: .
j_call: TRBJ2-7
cdr3_nt: TGTGCCAGCAGCTCAGGAAATTACGAGCAGTACTTC
cdr3_aa: CASSSGNYEQYF

clone_size: .
v_call: TRBV19
cdr3_length: 18
d_call: .
j_call: TRBJ2-3
cdr3_nt: TGTGGTACAGGGGGCGCATCTTTCGGTAGCGGGGGCACAGATACGCAGTATTTT
cdr3_aa: CGTGGASFGSGGTDTQYF

clone_size: once
v_call: TRBV5-1
cdr3_length: 15
d_call: .
j_call: TRBJ1-6
cdr3_nt: TGCGCCAGCAGCTTGGGTGATAGCTTGAATTCACCCCTCCACTTT
cdr3_aa: CASSLGDSLNSPLHF

clone_size: .
v_call: TRBV18
cdr3_length: 15
d_call: TRBD1
j_call: TRBJ2-7
cdr3_nt: TGTGCCAGCTCACCATCTCAGGGGGCCGTATACGAGCAGTACTTC
cdr3_aa: CASSPSQGAVYEQYF

clone_size: .
v_call: TRBV3-1/TRBV3-2
cdr3_length: 15
d_call: .
j_call: TRBJ1-2
cdr3_nt: TGTGCCAGCAGCCAATGGGGCCCAGGCCTGATTGGCTACACCTTC
cdr3_aa: CASSQWGPGLIGYTF

clone_size: .
v_call: TRBV19
cdr3_length: 17
d_call: TRBD1
j_call: TRBJ2-6
cdr3_nt: TGTGCCAGTAGTATAAGGAACAGGGGGCCTGGGGCCAACGTCCTGACTTTC
cdr3_aa: CASSIRNRGPGANVLTF

clone_size: .
v_call: TRBV9
cdr3_length: 13
d_call: .
j_call: TRBJ2-1
cdr3_nt: TGTGCCAGCAGCGTAACTTTCTACAATGAGCAGTTCTTC
cdr3_aa: CASSVTFYNEQFF

clone_size: .
v_call: TRBV5-1
cdr3_length: 14
d_call: .
j_call: TRBJ2-4
cdr3_nt: TGCGCCAGCAGCTTGACCGACACAGGGAACATTCAGTACTTC
cdr3_aa: CASSLTDTGNIQYF

clone_size: .
v_call: TRBV15
cdr3_length: 16
d_call: TRBD2
j_call: TRBJ2-3
cdr3_nt: TGTGCCACCAGCAGACCCCGGACTAGCGGGAGGGTTACGCAGTATTTT
cdr3_aa: CATSRPRTSGRVTQYF

clone_size: .
v_call: TRBV28
cdr3_length: 12
d_call: .
j_call: TRBJ2-5
cdr3_nt: TGTGCCAGCCATACCGCAGAAGAGACCCAGTACTTC
cdr3_aa: CASHTAEETQYF

clone_size: few
v_call: TRBV11-2
cdr3_length: 14
d_call: .
j_call: TRBJ2-7
cdr3_nt: TGTGCCAGCACCCCTAGTTATAGCTCCTACGAGCAGTACTTC
cdr3_aa: CASTPSYSSYEQYF

clone_size: .
v_call: TRBV9
cdr3_length: 16
d_call: TRBD2
j_call: TRBJ2-1
cdr3_nt: TGTGCCAGCAGCGACCGGACTAGCGGGAGTAGAAATGAGCAGTTCTTC
cdr3_aa: CASSDRTSGSRNEQFF

clone_size: .
v_call: TRBV24-1
cdr3_length: 16
d_call: TRBD1
j_call: TRBJ2-2
cdr3_nt: TGTGCCACCAGTGATTTGGGGACAGGGGGTACCGGGGAGCTGTTTTTT
cdr3_aa: CATSDLGTGGTGELFF

clone_size: once
v_call: TRBV7-2
cdr3_length: 16
d_call: .
j_call: TRBJ2-7
cdr3_nt: TGTGCCAGCAGCGCGGGCCTGGCTAGCGAGGGCTACGAGCAGTACTTC
cdr3_aa: CASSAGLASEGYEQYF

clone_size: .
v_call: TRBV21-1
cdr3_length: 14
d_call: .
j_call: TRBJ1-3
cdr3_nt: TGTGCCAGCCCTGGTAAGGCCTGGCGGAACACCATATATTTT
cdr3_aa: CASPGKAWRNTIYF

clone_size: once
v_call: TRBV19
cdr3_length: 12
d_call: .
j_call: TRBJ2-1
cdr3_nt: TGTGCCAGTAGGGCAGTCTACAATGAGCAGTTCTTC
cdr3_aa: CASRAVYNEQFF

clone_size: .
v_call: TRBV19
cdr3_length: 16
d_call: .
j_call: TRBJ1-4
cdr3_nt: TGTGCCAGTAGTGCGGTATTGTTCTCCAGCAATGAAAAACTGTTTTTT
cdr3_aa: CASSAVLFSSNEKLFF

clone_size: .
v_call: TRBV28
cdr3_length: 11
d_call: .
j_call: TRBJ1-2
cdr3_nt: TGTGCCAGCAGTGGACAGCGAGGCTACACCTTC
cdr3_aa: CASSGQRGYTF

clone_size: .
v_call: TRBV6-6
cdr3_length: 15
d_call: .
j_call: TRBJ2-5
cdr3_nt: TGTGCCAGCGCCCTAGGAGGACTCCAACAAGAGACCCAGTACTTC
cdr3_aa: CASALGGLQQETQYF

clone_size: .
v_call: TRBV5-4
cdr3_length: 17
d_call: .
j_call: TRBJ1-1
cdr3_nt: TGTGCCAGCAGCTTGGGCCCGGGGAGGGCAGGGGTCACTGAAGCTTTCTTT
cdr3_aa: CASSLGPGRAGVTEAFF

clone_size: .
v_call: TRBV12-3/TRBV12-4
cdr3_length: 12
d_call: .
j_call: TRBJ2-1
cdr3_nt: TGTGCCAGCAGTTTGGCCAACAATGAGCAGTTCTTC
cdr3_aa: CASSLANNEQFF

clone_size: once
v_call: TRBV10-3
cdr3_length: 12
d_call: .
j_call: TRBJ2-1
cdr3_nt: TGTGCCATCCAGAAGGAGGGTGGGGAGCAGTTCTTC
cdr3_aa: CAIQKEGGEQFF

clone_size: .
v_call: TRBV2
cdr3_length: 13
d_call: TRBD1
j_call: TRBJ1-1
cdr3_nt: TGTGCCAGCAGGACAGGGGAGGAGACTGAAGCCTTCTTT
cdr3_aa: CASRTGEETEAFF

clone_size: once
v_call: TRBV19
cdr3_length: 15
d_call: .
j_call: TRBJ1-4
cdr3_nt: TGTGCCAGTAGTATTATGATGTCTCTTCGGGAAAAACTGTTTTTT
cdr3_aa: CASSIMMSLREKLFF

clone_size: once
v_call: TRBV7-9
cdr3_length: 16
d_call: TRBD1
j_call: TRBJ1-3
cdr3_nt: TGTGCCAGCAGCCACGGGACAGGGGAGGGTGGAAACACCATATATTTT
cdr3_aa: CASSHGTGEGGNTIYF

clone_size: few
v_call: TRBV6-4
cdr3_length: 16
d_call: TRBD1
j_call: TRBJ2-1
cdr3_nt: TGTGCCAGCAGTGACTTAGGACAGGGGGACCTTATGGAACAGTTCTTC
cdr3_aa: CASSDLGQGDLMEQFF

clone_size: .
v_call: TRBV9
cdr3_length: 15
d_call: .
j_call: TRBJ1-3
cdr3_nt: TGTGCCAGCAGATGTCGGGTGGCGCCTGGAAACACCATATATTTT
cdr3_aa: CASRCRVAPGNTIYF

clone_size: .
v_call: TRBV2
cdr3_length: 13
d_call: .
j_call: TRBJ1-6
cdr3_nt: TGTGCCACGGAGGGCAGGGAGAATTCACCCCTCCACTTT
cdr3_aa: CATEGRENSPLHF

clone_size: .
v_call: TRBV19
cdr3_length: 15
d_call: TRBD2
j_call: TRBJ2-1
cdr3_nt: TGTGCCAGCTGCCCCCTAGCGGGATTCTACAATGAGCAGTTCTTC
cdr3_aa: CASCPLAGFYNEQFF

clone_size: .
v_call: TRBV19
cdr3_length: 13
d_call: .
j_call: TRBJ1-2
cdr3_nt: TGTGCCAGTAGTTTGGCCTCTAACTATGGCTACACCTTC
cdr3_aa: CASSLASNYGYTF

clone_size: .
v_call: TRBV14
cdr3_length: 13
d_call: TRBD1
j_call: TRBJ1-2
cdr3_nt: TGTGCCAGCAGCCCCGACAGGGGGCACGGCTACACCTTC
cdr3_aa: CASSPDRGHGYTF

clone_size: .
v_call: TRBV19
cdr3_length: 13
d_call: TRBD2
j_call: TRBJ2-1
cdr3_nt: TGTGCCAGTAGCCCGCGGGGGTACAATGAGCAGTTCTTC
cdr3_aa: CASSPRGYNEQFF

clone_size: .
v_call: TRBV11-2
cdr3_length: 11
d_call: .
j_call: TRBJ2-3
cdr3_nt: TGTGCCAGCAGCTTTGTAGGGAGGCAGTATTTT
cdr3_aa: CASSFVGRQYF

clone_size: .
v_call: TRBV10-3
cdr3_length: 13
d_call: TRBD1
j_call: TRBJ1-2
cdr3_nt: TGTGCCATCAGTGGGACAGGGGACTATGGCTACACCTTC
cdr3_aa: CAISGTGDYGYTF